What follows is one T cell receptor beta chain and its context. The sample originates from a study of blood T cell repertoires in COVID-19. Assay: immunoSEQ multiplex PCR; the TCRdb copy retains only in-frame clones and omits some. The sample lists tens of thousands of clones; about 86% were seen once. In germline, CDR1 is SGHRS, CDR2 YFSETQ. V dropped 3 bases and J dropped 2 bases, with 6 bases sitting between them. The CDR3 is 12 amino acids. This chain connects TRBV5-1 to TRBJ2-7; D is possibly TRBD1 (6 bases). The sample consisted of peripheral blood. This TCR came from a human donor in a cohort sampled during active COVID-19. Written as DNA, the CDR3 is TGCGCCAGCAGCTGGGACACCTACGAGCAGTACTTC. It translates to CASSWDTYEQYF.